Below are 8 T cell receptor beta chains sequenced from a single sample in a study of molecular identifiers for immune sequencing clone quantification. MiXCR, applied by TCRdb to the PCR reads, yields one record per CDR3 protein. Seen here are around 300,000 distinct CDR3 sequences, 24% observed once, and the top ten hold 0.65% to 0.75%. The specimen was naive CD8+ T cells from blood, with Jurkat cell RNA spiked in. Subset indicated: FACS-sorted CD8+CD4-CCR7+CD45RA+ naive T cells. These receptors came from a human donor in good health. Some libraries in this study had Jurkat cell RNA spiked in.

This clonotype came up many times. V gene TRBV29-1 combines with J gene TRBJ2-7; possibly TRBD1 for D (7 bases). This CDR3 has 15 amino acids. Germline CDR1 and CDR2: SQVTM and ANQGSEA. The V and J ends lost 4 bases and 4 bases respectively, with 20 bases between them. The CDR3 is CSVGLWRGRGYEQYF. The CDR3 bases are TGCAGCGTTGGTCTTTGGAGGGGGCGCGGGTACGAGCAGTACTTC.

The chain uses TRBV7-9 and TRBJ2-2; 7 nucleotides match TRBD1. The CDR3 runs to 14 residues. The V segment lost 4 bases and the J segment 6 bases; nucleotides outside the gene matches: 5. Germline CDR1 SEHNR, CDR2 FQNEAQ (reference sequence). The CDR3 DNA follows: TGTGCCAGCAGCTCCCCCGGGACAGCCGGGGAGCTGTTTTTT. Its protein is CASSSPGTAGELFF.

The table lists this clonotype with many counts. The chain's CDR3 is CASSFSQRYTDTQYF. CDR3 coding DNA: TGTGCCAGCAGTTTTAGCCAGCGGTACACAGATACGCAGTATTTT. The V call is TRBV28, the J call TRBJ2-3; tentatively, D is TRBD2 (5 bases). The CDR3 sequence is 15 residues long. The V end was cut by 3 bases, the J end by 2 bases, with 12 bases between. Germline V gene data show CDR1 as MDHEN and CDR2 as SYDVKM.

This clonotype came up a few times. The V gene is TRBV9, the J gene TRBJ2-2; 7 positions agree with TRBD2. Germline V gene data show CDR1 as SGDLS and CDR2 as YYNGEE. This CDR3 is built from 15 residues. J lost 4 bases, V lost 3 bases, and 6 bases had no gene match. CDR3 bases: TGTGCCAGCAGCGGGGCTAGCGGACCCACCGGGGAGCTGTTTTTT. This sequence encodes CASSGASGPTGELFF.

This clonotype was seen at least ten times. The CDR3 DNA is TGTGCCAGCAGCGTCGGGACAGGGGGCGGTTTGGAGACCCAGTACTTC. Translating gives CASSVGTGGGLETQYF. The chain links TRBV13 to TRBJ2-5; TRBD1 matches at 12 bases. CDR3 length: 16 amino acids. Germline values: CDR1 PRHDT, CDR2 FYEKMQ (reference sequence). V shed 5 bases and J 5 bases; nucleotides not matched to a gene: 9.

Concerning this clonotype: Since a much larger clone is just one base distant, this may be a read error. V usage is TRBV4-3 and J usage is TRBJ2-4; D not resolved. CDR1 LGHNA and CDR2 YSLEER come from the germline V gene. Trimming took 3 bases from V and 0 from J, leaving 15 bases between them. The CDR3 length is 17 residues. The CDR3 sequence: CASSQSTCALAKNIQYF. The CDR3 region has the DNA TGCGCCAGCAGCCAGAGTACATGCGCTCTAGCCAAAAACATTCAGTACTTC.

A few counts support this clonotype. The rearrangement joins TRBV24-1 to TRBJ2-1; 7 bases match TRBD2. Germline-derived CDR1 and CDR2 are KGHDR and SFDVKD. The CDR3 runs to 16 residues. J gave up 4 bases and V 2 bases, and 7 bases lay outside the gene matches. CDR3 protein: CATSDSASGIYNEQFF. CDR3 coding DNA: TGTGCCACCAGTGATTCGGCTAGCGGAATTTACAATGAGCAGTTCTTC.

This clonotype showed up many times. This sequence joins TRBV2 and TRBJ1-4, with 7 bases identical to TRBD1. This CDR3 region has 16 residues. The J segment lost 1 base and the V segment lost 2 bases, leaving 4 bases of the junction unmatched. Germline loops: CDR1 SNHLY, CDR2 FYNNEI. The CDR3 nucleotides are TGTGCCAGCAGTGAAACAGGGGATAGAACTAATGAAAAACTGTTTTTT. Its protein is CASSETGDRTNEKLFF.